The 30 T cell receptor beta chains listed next were all sequenced from one sample in a study of CD8 T cell repertoires and HIV-1 epitope variants. Assay used: immunoSEQ multiplex PCR; TCRdb lists only in-frame clones, some missing. Of around 5,100 clones listed, approximately 60% are singletons. No cognate antigen is known for these TCRs. The sample comprised cultured CD8+ T cells derived from PBMCs. Receptor source: a male donor with HIV.

This clone was seen more than once but under ten times. This chain connects TRBV7-8 to TRBJ1-5; no reliable D call. This CDR3 is 13 amino acids long. Germline loops: CDR1 SGHVS, CDR2 FQNEAQ. Trimming removed 5 bases at V and 5 bases at J, with 10 bases between. The CDR3 sequence is CASSQRWDQPQHF. DNA for the CDR3: TGTGCCAGCAGCCAAAGGTGGGATCAGCCCCAGCATTTT. Full variable domain (remainder filled in from reference TRBV7-8 and TRBJ1-5): GAGVSQSPRYKVAKRGQDVALRCDPISGHVSLFWYQQALGQGPEFLTYFQNEAQLDKSGLPSDRFFAERPEGSVSTLKIQRTQQEDSAVYLCASSQRWDQPQHFGDGTRLSIL.

V usage is TRBV19 and J usage is TRBJ2-1; maybe TRBD2 (5 bases). Per germline, CDR1 LNHDA and CDR2 SQIVND (reference sequence). Trimming pared 3 bases from V and 7 bases from J, leaving 13 bases between. The CDR3 totals 14 residues. Written as DNA, the CDR3 is TGTGCCAGTAGTATCGACTATTCCTTGAATGAGCAGTTCTTC. Residues: CASSIDYSLNEQFF.

V and J are TRBV6-5 and TRBJ1-2, with D unresolved. Trimming shortened V by 1 base and J by 7 bases, and 13 bases separated the two germline ends. CDR1 is MNHEY and CDR2 is SVGAGI in the germline V gene. The CDR3 length is 14 residues. CDR3 sequence reads: CASSYFQDRGGYTF. The CDR3 bases are TGTGCCAGCAGTTACTTCCAGGATCGGGGTGGCTACACCTTC.

This clone was counted only a few times. The chain uses TRBV11-2 and TRBJ2-2; the match to TRBD1 covers 10 bases. Germline V gives CDR1 SGHAT, CDR2 FQNNGV. The CDR3 runs to 15 residues. Germline trimming cut 4 bases from V and 4 bases from J; bases unmatched to any gene: 3. The CDR3 loop is CASSYRQGATGELFF. The CDR3 DNA reads TGTGCCAGCAGCTACCGACAGGGGGCCACCGGGGAGCTGTTTTTT.

CDR3: CASSADHLPRDEQFF. The CDR3 nucleotides read TGTGCCAGCAGCGCAGACCACCTCCCGAGGGATGAGCAGTTCTTC. The chain has TRBV7-3 and TRBJ2-1; a weak D match, TRBD2 (5 bases). CDR1 and CDR2 from the germline V gene are SGHTA and FQGTGA. This CDR3 has 15 amino acids. With 5 bases removed from V and 8 bases from J, the gap between germline ends came to 19 bases. Looking up the rest from reference TRBV7-3 and TRBJ2-1 gives the full variable domain: GAGVSQTPSNKVTEKGKYVELRCDPISGHTALYWYRQSLGQGPEFLIYFQGTGAADDSGLPNDRFFAVRPEGSVSTLKIQRTERGDSAVYLCASSADHLPRDEQFFGPGTRLTVL.

The chain is built from TRBV5-1 and TRBJ2-7; 10 bases fit TRBD2. Trimming took 0 bases from V and 7 from J; bases not matched to a gene: 7. There are 15 residues in the CDR3. CDR1 is SGHRS and CDR2 is YFSETQ in the germline V gene. The CDR3 DNA reads TGCGCCAGCAGCTTGGTAGCGGGGGGCCAAGGAGAGCAGTACTTC. Translated, it gives CASSLVAGGQGEQYF.

This clone has just one count. The CDR3, as DNA: TGTGCCAGCAGCGTACTAGCGGGGCTACTGACCTACGAGCAGTACTTC. Its protein is CASSVLAGLLTYEQYF. The chain employs TRBV5-6 and TRBJ2-7; 10 bases align to TRBD2. This CDR3 comprises 16 residues. The V segment lost 4 bases and the J segment 2 bases; nucleotides outside the gene matches: 9. Germline lookup yields CDR1 SGHDT and CDR2 YYEEEE.

The rearrangement uses TRBV5-1 and TRBJ1-2; D is unresolved. CDR1 is SGHRS and CDR2 is YFSETQ in the germline V gene. There are 13 residues in the CDR3. V gave up 4 bases and J gave up 6 bases, with 13 bases separating them. This chain's CDR3 is CASSLGGSDGYTF. As DNA, the CDR3 is TGCGCCAGCAGCCTGGGAGGGTCGGATGGCTACACCTTC.

The CDR3 coding sequence is TGTGCCAGTAGTATAGGGGGAGTATATGAAGCTTTCTTT. It specifies CASSIGGVYEAFF. The gene calls are TRBV19 and TRBJ1-1, with D unresolved. The CDR3 contains 13 residues. Germline lookup yields CDR1 LNHDA and CDR2 SQIVND (reference sequence). Trimming pared 1 base from V and 7 bases from J, leaving 10 bases between.

The chain combines TRBV6-5 with TRBJ2-7; D is unclear. Germline-derived CDR1 and CDR2 are MNHEY and SVGAGI. CDR3 length equals 11 residues. V gave up 5 bases and J gave up 3 bases, with 5 bases separating them. This chain's CDR3 is CASSEFYEQYF. The CDR3, as DNA: TGTGCCAGCAGTGAATTCTACGAGCAGTACTTC.

The genes are TRBV5-4 and TRBJ2-1; D is unresolved. Trimming removed 0 bases at V and 7 bases at J, with 5 bases between. Germline values: CDR1 SGHNT, CDR2 YYREEE (reference sequence). The CDR3 covers 12 residues. This chain's CDR3 is CASSLGRNEQFF. The CDR3 region has the DNA TGTGCCAGCAGCTTGGGCAGAAATGAGCAGTTCTTC. The full variable domain, in which reference TRBV5-4 and TRBJ2-1 provide the parts outside the CDR3, is ETGVTQSPTHLIKTRGQQVTLRCSSQSGHNTVSWYQQALGQGPQFIFQYYREEENGRGNFPPRFSGLQFPNYSSELNVNALELDDSALYLCASSLGRNEQFFGPGTRLTVL.

V usage is TRBV7-9 and J usage is TRBJ2-1; D call uncertain. Germline loops: CDR1 SEHNR, CDR2 FQNEAQ (reference sequence). The V and J ends lost 1 base and 9 bases respectively, with 10 bases between them. The CDR3 covers 13 residues. DNA of the CDR3: TGTGCCAGCAGCTTAGACGGTGCCAGTGAGCAGTTCTTC. Amino acids: CASSLDGASEQFF.

The chain is built from TRBV27 and TRBJ1-4; TRBD1 might be the D (6 bases). The germline gives CDR1 MNHEY, CDR2 SMNVEV (reference sequence). The V and J ends lost 2 bases and 3 bases respectively, with 19 bases between them. The CDR3 spans 18 residues. CDR3 region: CASSLAPPGARPNEKLFF. The CDR3 DNA reads TGTGCCAGCAGTTTAGCCCCACCGGGGGCGCGCCCTAATGAAAAACTGTTTTTT.

CDR3 DNA: TGTGCCAGCACACTCGGGGGTATCTATCAGCCCCAGCATTTT. This codes for CASTLGGIYQPQHF. The chain couples TRBV19 to TRBJ1-5, with D possibly TRBD1 on 5 matching bases. Looked up from germline, CDR1 is LNHDA and CDR2 is SQIVND (reference sequence). The CDR3 is 14 residues long. Trimming took 9 bases from V and 5 from J, leaving 17 bases between them.

This clone has a handful of counts. V and J are TRBV27 and TRBJ1-5, with D possibly matching TRBD1 (6 bases). The CDR3 loop spans 13 amino acids. V was cut by 6 bases and J by 7 bases, with 13 bases left in between. Looked up from germline, CDR1 is MNHEY and CDR2 is SMNVEV (reference sequence). The CDR3 nucleotides read TGTGCCAGCAGCAAGGGGGTCGCACAGCCCCAGCATTTT. The encoded protein is CASSKGVAQPQHF.

V gene TRBV6-5 combines with J gene TRBJ1-5, with no clear D. Deletions cut 6 bases from V and 2 bases from J, with 11 bases between. Germline-derived CDR1 and CDR2 are MNHEY and SVGAGI. The CDR3 is 14 residues long. The CDR3 is CASRASGRNQPQHF. Written as DNA, the CDR3 is TGTGCCAGCAGGGCTAGCGGGCGCAATCAGCCCCAGCATTTT.

This chain uses TRBV27 with TRBJ1-4; TRBD1 might be the D (6 bases). Deletions cut 2 bases from V and 3 bases from J, with 13 bases between. Germline assignment: CDR1 MNHEY and CDR2 SMNVEV (reference sequence). The CDR3 runs to 16 residues. The CDR3 here is CASSLRLGGANEKLFF. CDR3 sequence (DNA): TGTGCCAGCAGTTTACGCTTAGGGGGGGCTAATGAAAAACTGTTTTTT.

This clone is medium-sized in the sample. This CDR3 is also generated by other DNA sequences in the sample. This sequence joins TRBV7-2 and TRBJ1-5; D gene unclear. V lost 2 bases and J 4 bases, leaving 6 bases between the germline ends. The CDR3 is 13 amino acids. The germline CDR1 and CDR2 sequences are SGHTA and FQGNSA. The CDR3 DNA reads as TGTGCCAGCAGCTTACGGCCTAATCAGCCCCAGCATTTT. Its protein product is CASSLRPNQPQHF.

This clone was seen just once. The rearrangement uses TRBV19 and TRBJ2-1; D unclear. The CDR3 spans 13 residues. Germline V gene sequence: CDR1 LNHDA, CDR2 SQIVND (reference sequence). V lost 7 bases and J lost 6, with 13 bases in between. CDR3: CASNLGPLNEQFF. CDR3 DNA: TGTGCCAGTAACTTAGGACCCCTCAATGAGCAGTTCTTC.

The rearrangement uses TRBV6-5 and TRBJ1-2; a possible D gene is TRBD1 (6 bases). The CDR3 runs to 13 residues. Germline assignment: CDR1 MNHEY and CDR2 SVGAGI. Trimming took off 7 bases at V and 5 bases at J, with 14 bases between the two ends. The CDR3 sequence is CASTPGTLYGYTF. CDR3 DNA sequence: TGTGCCAGCACCCCCGGGACACTTTATGGCTACACCTTC.

This clone is a singleton in its sample. The chain is built from TRBV5-6 and TRBJ1-4; no clear D. The CDR3 spans 13 residues. The germline CDR1 and CDR2 sequences are SGHDT and YYEEEE. Trimming took 4 bases from V and 5 from J, leaving 9 bases between them. CDR3: CASSRGANEKLFF. DNA of the CDR3: TGTGCCAGCAGCCGGGGTGCGAATGAAAAACTGTTTTTT.

About this clone: At one end, the junction sequence differs from germline, possibly due to a read error. This chain links TRBV7-7 with TRBJ2-7; 11 nucleotides match TRBD2. This CDR3 spans 16 amino acids. Germline values: CDR1 SSHAT, CDR2 FNYEAQ (reference sequence). The CDR3 here is CASSYGLAGEGSEQYF. CDR3 nucleotide sequence: TGTGCTAGCAGCTATGGACTAGCGGGCGAGGGAAGCGAGCAGTACTTC.

The rearrangement joins TRBV4-3 to TRBJ2-7; D unclear. Germline CDR1 is LGHNA and CDR2 is YSLEER. The length of the CDR3 is 13 residues. Trimming cost V 2 bases and J 4 bases, with 9 bases left between them. The CDR3 is CASSQFAEYEQYF. CDR3 in DNA: TGCGCCAGCAGCCAATTTGCAGAGTACGAGCAGTACTTC.

By share, this clone counts as medium-sized. V and J are TRBV28 and TRBJ2-1; 7 positions match TRBD1. The CDR3 covers 12 residues. Germline V gives CDR1 MDHEN, CDR2 SYDVKM. The J segment lost 9 bases and the V segment lost 5 bases, leaving 4 bases of the junction unmatched. CDR3 nucleotides: TGTGCCAGCAGTCCAGGGGGAAGTGAGCAGTTCTTC. Amino acid sequence: CASSPGGSEQFF.

The rearrangement joins TRBV19 to TRBJ2-4; TRBD1 matches at 12 bases. After removal of 5 bases from V and 6 bases from J, the junction contained 8 bases not matched to a gene. CDR1 LNHDA and CDR2 SQIVND come from the germline V gene (reference sequence). The CDR3 is 16 amino acids. This CDR3 reads CASSVGTGGAGNIQYF. The CDR3 DNA reads TGTGCCAGTAGTGTCGGGACAGGGGGCGCAGGAAACATTCAGTACTTC.

The gene calls are TRBV6-6 and TRBJ1-5, with D possibly TRBD1 on 6 matching bases. Trimming shortened V by 5 bases and J by 5 bases, and 16 bases separated the two germline ends. This CDR3 is 15 amino acids long. The germline gives CDR1 MNHNY, CDR2 SVGAGI (reference sequence). The CDR3 is CASSGGQGIHQPQHF. The CDR3 DNA sequence: TGTGCCAGCAGTGGGGGGCAGGGGATACATCAGCCCCAGCATTTT.

This clone was found once. The rearrangement uses TRBV4-1 and TRBJ2-1, with 8 positions matching TRBD1. This CDR3 has 16 amino acids. The V and J ends lost 0 bases and 4 bases, in that order; junction bases with no gene match: 5. Germline V gene sequence: CDR1 MGHRA, CDR2 YSYEKL. In DNA, the CDR3 is TGCGCCAGCAGCCAAGAAGGACAGGGTGTATACAATGAGCAGTTCTTC. Translated, it gives CASSQEGQGVYNEQFF.

This clone was observed a handful of times. The gene calls are TRBV28 and TRBJ2-7; D ambiguous. There are 20 residues in the CDR3. Germline loops: CDR1 MDHEN, CDR2 SYDVKM. V was pared by 3 bases and J by 2 bases, with 29 bases between. The CDR3 here is CASSFPPPSPNTPTTYEQYF. The CDR3 DNA reads TGTGCCAGCAGTTTCCCCCCCCCTAGTCCCAATACACCTACCACCTACGAGCAGTACTTC. Variable domain in full (rest from reference TRBV28 and TRBJ2-7): DVKVTQSSRYLVKRTGEKVFLECVQDMDHENMFWYRQDPGLGLRLIYFSYDVKMKEKGDIPEGYSVSREKKERFSLILESASTNQTSMYLCASSFPPPSPNTPTTYEQYFGPGTRLTVT.

A few counts support this clone. This CDR3 is CASSPGGSTDTQYF. In DNA form, the CDR3 reads TGTGCCAGCAGTCCCGGAGGGAGCACAGATACGCAGTATTTT. V gene TRBV27 combines with J gene TRBJ2-3; a possible D gene is TRBD2 (6 bases). With 5 bases removed from V and 0 bases from J, the gap between germline ends came to 9 bases. CDR3 length equals 14 residues. The germline gives CDR1 MNHEY, CDR2 SMNVEV (reference sequence).

V gene TRBV5-4 combines with J gene TRBJ1-4; the D gene is possibly TRBD1 (5 bases). The CDR3 sequence is 16 residues long. CDR1 is SGHNT, CDR2 YYREEE, per germline (reference sequence). The V end was cut by 2 bases, the J end by 3 bases, with 14 bases between. The CDR3 nucleotides read TGTGCCAGCAGCTTAGGATCGGGGGGGGCTAATGAAAAACTGTTTTTT. Amino acid sequence: CASSLGSGGANEKLFF.